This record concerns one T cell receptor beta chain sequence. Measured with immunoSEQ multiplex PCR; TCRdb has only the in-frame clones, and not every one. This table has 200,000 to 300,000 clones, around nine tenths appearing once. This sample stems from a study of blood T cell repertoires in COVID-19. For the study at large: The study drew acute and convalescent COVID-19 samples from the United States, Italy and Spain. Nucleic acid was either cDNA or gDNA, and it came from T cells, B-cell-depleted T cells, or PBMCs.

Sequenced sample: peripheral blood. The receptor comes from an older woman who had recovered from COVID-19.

CDR3 DNA: TGTGCCAGCAGTCCACAGGGAAGGGCTAATTCACCCCTCCACTTT. The encoded protein is CASSPQGRANSPLHF. The V call is TRBV7-2, the J call TRBJ1-6; D perhaps matches TRBD1 (6 bases). CDR3 length: 15 amino acids. The V end lost 6 bases, the J end lost 6 bases, and 15 bases lay between the germline ends. Germline loops: CDR1 SGHTA, CDR2 FQGNSA.